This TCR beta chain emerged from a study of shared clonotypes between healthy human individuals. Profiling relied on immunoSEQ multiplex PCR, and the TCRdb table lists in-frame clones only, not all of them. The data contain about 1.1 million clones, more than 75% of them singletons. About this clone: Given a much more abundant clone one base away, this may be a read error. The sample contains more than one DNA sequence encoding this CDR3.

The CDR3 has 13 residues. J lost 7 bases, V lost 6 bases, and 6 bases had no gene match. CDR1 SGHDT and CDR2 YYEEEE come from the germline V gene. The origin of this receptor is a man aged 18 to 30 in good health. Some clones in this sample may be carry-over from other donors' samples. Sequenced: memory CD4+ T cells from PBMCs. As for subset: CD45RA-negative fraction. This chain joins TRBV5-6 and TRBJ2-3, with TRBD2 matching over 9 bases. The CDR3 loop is CASTPTSGYTQYF. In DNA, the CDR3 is TGTGCCAGCACCCCGACTAGCGGTTATACGCAGTATTTT. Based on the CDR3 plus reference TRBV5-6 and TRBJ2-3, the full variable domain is DAGVTQSPTHLIKTRGQQVTLRCSPKSGHDTVSWYQQALGQGPQFIFQYYEEEERQRGNFPDRFSGHQFPNYSSELNVNALLLGDSALYLCASTPTSGYTQYFGPGTRLTVL.